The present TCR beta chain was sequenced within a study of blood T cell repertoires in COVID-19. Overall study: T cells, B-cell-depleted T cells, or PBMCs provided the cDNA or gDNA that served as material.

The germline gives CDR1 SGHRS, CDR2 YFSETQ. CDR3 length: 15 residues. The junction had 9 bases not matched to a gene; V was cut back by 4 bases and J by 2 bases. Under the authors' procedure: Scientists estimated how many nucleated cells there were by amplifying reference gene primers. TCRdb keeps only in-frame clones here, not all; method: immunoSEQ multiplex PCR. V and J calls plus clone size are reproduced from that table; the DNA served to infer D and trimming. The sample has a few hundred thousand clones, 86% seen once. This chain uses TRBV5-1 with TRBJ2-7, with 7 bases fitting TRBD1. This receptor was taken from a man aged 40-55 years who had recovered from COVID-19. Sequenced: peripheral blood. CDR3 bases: TGCGCCAGCAGCCCTGGCCGAGGGGGCACCTACGAGCAGTACTTC. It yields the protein CASSPGRGGTYEQYF.